These 2 T cell receptor beta chains originate from one sample sequenced in a study of T cell repertoires in ileal Crohn's disease. The data were produced by immunoSEQ multiplex PCR, yet TCRdb's version contains in-frame clones alone and is incomplete. The sample includes about 13,000 clones, about four fifths seen only once; the top ten take 15% to 20%. Time point given: neoterminal ileum biopsy at postoperative endoscopy, about 6 months after surgery. Sequencing used ileal tissue. All receptors derive from an adult with Crohn's disease.

This clone was seen a single time. CDR3 residues: CASTTSGSVETQYF. The CDR3 DNA reads TGCGCCAGCACTACTAGCGGGAGTGTGGAGACCCAGTACTTC. The chain joins TRBV5-1 to TRBJ2-5; 11 positions agree with TRBD2. Germline CDR1 reads SGHRS; CDR2 reads YFSETQ. V was pared by 6 bases and J by 5 bases, with 6 bases of the junction left unmatched. The CDR3 covers 14 residues. Complete variable domain (other parts from reference TRBV5-1 and TRBJ2-5): KAGVTQTPRYLIKTRGQQVTLSCSPISGHRSVSWYQQTPGQGLQFLFEYFSETQRNKGNFPGRFSGRQFSNSRSEMNVSTLELGDSALYLCASTTSGSVETQYFGPGTRLLVL.

The rearrangement joins TRBV5-1 to TRBJ1-5, with a weak D call TRBD1 (6 bases). Trimming removed 0 bases at V and 6 bases at J, with 10 bases between. The CDR3 has 14 amino acids. Germline V gene data show CDR1 as SGHRS and CDR2 as YFSETQ. Here the CDR3 DNA reads TGCGCCAGCAGCTTGGAGGCAGGGGTTCAGCCCCAGCATTTT. Protein sequence: CASSLEAGVQPQHF. Looking up the rest from reference TRBV5-1 and TRBJ1-5 gives the full variable domain: KAGVTQTPRYLIKTRGQQVTLSCSPISGHRSVSWYQQTPGQGLQFLFEYFSETQRNKGNFPGRFSGRQFSNSRSEMNVSTLELGDSALYLCASSLEAGVQPQHFGDGTRLSIL.